This T cell receptor beta chain was captured in a study of human T cells and chemical hapten exposure. The time point was: pre-sensitization, week 0. Treatment here: therapeutic diphenylcyclopropenone sensitization with weekly scalp DPC. Total RNA extraction was carried out from unfractionated whole blood. At patch-test visits, sampling came before the patch test. This clonotype was recorded a few times. One entry per CDR3 protein, called by TCRdb with MiXCR from the RACE reads. The table has some 49,000 distinct CDR3 sequences, approximately 9.5% seen once. The sequence derives from a woman aged 25 to 39 with alopecia areata. Some clones in this sample may be carry-over from other donors' samples. The sequencing used whole blood, collected in connection with sensitization to the hapten diphenylcyclopropenone (DPC).

The DNA of the CDR3 is TGTGCCAGCAGTGAATATTGGCCGGGACAGCATGATACGCAGTATTTT. It is translated as CASSEYWPGQHDTQYF. This chain connects TRBV25-1 to TRBJ2-3, with TRBD1 identical over 7 bases. This CDR3 is built from 16 residues. In germline, CDR1 is MGHDK, CDR2 SYGVNS. Trimming took 0 bases from V and 6 from J; bases not matched to a gene: 9.